This T cell receptor (beta chain) was recorded in a study of CD8 T cells in Susac syndrome. The RNA, about 0.45 to 1 ug, was put through reverse transcription using random hexamers. The CDR3 of TCR beta was amplified by immunoSEQ multiplex PCR across 54 Vbeta and 13 Jbeta. TCRdb recomputed calls from the immunoSEQ multiplex PCR reads with MiXCR, one row per CDR3 protein. The sample has about 130,000 distinct CDR3 sequences; 90% to 95% are singletons. CD8+ and CD4+ T cells from blood underwent TCR beta sequencing, which was carried out in a high-throughput format. The control participants were healthy donors, and these controls were matched with respect to both age and sex. TEMRA cells were enriched by FACS, and CD4+ and CD8+ T cells were negatively isolated. The V and J ends lost 2 bases and 1 base respectively, with 11 bases between them. This CDR3 region has 15 residues. Germline V lookup: CDR1 LGHDT, CDR2 YNNKEL (reference sequence).

The sequence was collected from a human donor in good health. Source material: CD4+ T cells from PBMCs. V and J are TRBV3-1 and TRBJ1-1, with a weak D call TRBD1 (5 bases). The CDR3 loop reads CASSQWGGANTEAFF. CDR3 DNA: TGTGCCAGCAGCCAATGGGGAGGGGCGAACACTGAAGCTTTCTTT.